Shown below are 11 T cell receptor beta chains from a single sample sequenced in a study of CD4 and CD8 cells across lung adenocarcinoma regions. Each CDR3 protein gets one entry after TCRdb re-called the PCR reads with MiXCR. The sample lists approximately 18,000 distinct CDR3 sequences, about half occurring once. The sequenced sample was CD8+ T cells from the center of a lung tumor. The receptors were sampled from a female donor with lung adenocarcinoma. The CD4 and CD8 labels of this study may be unreliable.

This clonotype has a count of ten or more. This chain uses TRBV12-3 or TRBV12-4 with TRBJ2-5, with 8 bases matching TRBD1. The last part of the DNA fits TRBJ2-7 better; the J call may be wrong. There are 13 residues in the CDR3. CDR3: CASSTDRVYEQYF. Here the CDR3 DNA reads TGTGCCAGCAGTACGGACAGGGTCTACGAGCAGTACTTC.

Comments on this clonotype: At one end the junction does not follow the germline gene, possibly because of a read error. This chain joins TRBV6-1 and TRBJ2-3; D may be TRBD1 or TRBD2 (6 bases each). Germline loops: CDR1 MNHNS, CDR2 SASEGT. This CDR3 is 14 amino acids long. The CDR3 protein is CAGSGGRGKDTQYF. In DNA form, the CDR3 reads TGTGCGGGGAGTGGGGGGCGGGGCAAAGATACGCAGTACTTT.

Sample share makes this clonotype medium-sized (0.01 to 0.1%). V gene TRBV12-3 or TRBV12-4 combines with J gene TRBJ1-1; D gene unclear. The CDR3 is made up of 12 amino acids. Trimming removed 6 bases from V and 8 bases from J, with 13 bases in between. The CDR3 DNA follows: TGTGCCAGCAGGGGCGAGACGGGAGAAGCTTTCTTT. Its protein is CASRGETGEAFF.

This clonotype counts as medium-sized. The V call is TRBV6-5, the J call TRBJ2-1; TRBD2 aligns across 11 bases. Trimming at V came to 4 bases and at J to 8 bases, leaving 7 bases not matched to a gene. CDR1 and CDR2 (germline): MNHEY, SVGAGI. The CDR3 is 15 amino acids. The CDR3 DNA reads TGTGCCAGCAGTTTTAGCGGGGGGGCCCGCGATGAGCAGTTCTTC. This codes for CASSFSGGARDEQFF.

This clonotype was detected only a few times. The rearrangement uses TRBV7-2 and TRBJ2-1; 10 bases map to TRBD1. Judging by the DNA end, TRBJ2-7 fits better; the J call may be wrong. The CDR3 length is 15 residues. In germline, CDR1 is SGHTA, CDR2 FQGNSA. CDR3 nucleotide sequence: TGTGCCAGCAGCCAACGGACAGGGGGTACCTACGAGCAGTACTTC. This gives the protein CASSQRTGGTYEQYF.

In its sample, this clonotype was seen a few times. This sequence joins TRBV6-1 and TRBJ2-1; 9 bases line up with TRBD2. Germline V gives CDR1 MNHNS, CDR2 SASEGT. The junction had 10 bases not matched to a gene; V was cut back by 8 bases and J by 5 bases. The CDR3 has 15 residues. The CDR3 nucleotides are TGTGCCAGCCGGATCGGGACTAGCAGACACAATGAGCAGTTCTTC. This codes for CASRIGTSRHNEQFF.

Comment on this clonotype: The junction differs from germline at one of its ends, possibly a read error. This chain uses TRBV7-3 with TRBJ2-2; D possibly uses TRBD1 or TRBD2 (5 bases each). CDR1 and CDR2 from the germline V gene are SGHTA and FQGTGA. This CDR3 contains 14 residues. The CDR3 protein is CASSLSASTGALYF. The CDR3 coding sequence is TGTGCCAGCAGCTTATCCGCGAGCACCGGGGCGCTGTATTTT.

By share, this clonotype ranks as large. The V call is TRBV6-5, the J call TRBJ2-2, with D tentatively TRBD2 (6 bases). V was clipped by 1 base and J by 0 bases, with 6 bases between them. CDR1 MNHEY and CDR2 SVGAGI come from the germline V gene. The CDR3 is 15 amino acids. This CDR3 reads CASSYWGANTGELFF. Here the CDR3 DNA reads TGTGCCAGCAGTTACTGGGGGGCGAACACCGGGGAGCTGTTTTTT.

On this clonotype itself: This CDR3 is missing its conserved last phenylalanine or tryptophan, likely due to a read error. The DNA is left out, because the CDR3 cannot be placed on it with certainty; the CDR3 is given as TCRdb lists it. This rearrangement joins TRBV12-5 to TRBJ2-3. CDR1 is LGHNT, CDR2 FRNRAP, per germline. The CDR3 is 8 residues long, counting both termini. CDR3 residues: CRDGVSSC.

In this sample, this clonotype turned up a few times. The CDR3 DNA follows: TGTGCCAGCAGTTCCGGACAGGGTGGGACCTACAATGAGCAGTTCTTC. Residues: CASSSGQGGTYNEQFF. The V gene is TRBV6-5, the J gene TRBJ2-1; 8 nucleotides align to TRBD1. The CDR3 is 16 amino acids. From germline, CDR1 is MNHEY and CDR2 SVGAGI. J gave up 2 bases and V 4 bases, and 7 bases lay outside the gene matches.

This clonotype has only a few counts. The chain joins TRBV7-2 to TRBJ2-1; D uncertain. Germline V CDR1 and CDR2: SGHTA, FQGNSA. The CDR3 runs 15 residues. The germline V and J ends were trimmed by 5 bases and 6 bases, with 17 bases remaining between them. The CDR3 is CASSPLPASFNEQFF. The CDR3 nucleotides read TGTGCCAGCAGCCCCCTGCCGGCTAGTTTCAATGAGCAGTTCTTC.